These T cell receptor beta chains were read from a single sample in a study of control samples from healthy donors and cancer patients. Clones were read by immunoSEQ multiplex PCR, and TCRdb kept only the in-frame ones, dropping some. The table lists 150,000 to 200,000 clones, about 91% of them singletons. The sample comprised blood. All receptors derive from a man between 18 and 35 years old in good health. CDR3s include the opening cysteine and the closing phenylalanine or tryptophan. D genes are given only for firm matches. Clone size is shown for a subset of rows, as once, few, many or a class of expanded clone.

v_call: TRBV3-1/TRBV3-2; j_call: TRBJ1-2; clone_size: -; d_call: -; cdr3_aa: CASSQEHRTSGYGYTF; cdr3_nt: TGTGCCAGCAGCCAAGAGCACAGGACCTCTGGCTATGGCTACACCTTC
v_call: TRBV7-9; j_call: TRBJ2-7; clone_size: few; d_call: TRBD1; cdr3_aa: CASSPAGTGVLEQYF; cdr3_nt: TGTGCCAGCAGCCCTGCCGGGACAGGTGTACTCGAGCAGTACTTC
v_call: TRBV28; j_call: TRBJ1-5; clone_size: once; d_call: -; cdr3_aa: CASSTDRPSNQPQHF; cdr3_nt: TGTGCCAGCAGTACGGACAGACCCAGCAATCAGCCCCAGCATTTT
v_call: TRBV19; j_call: TRBJ1-4; clone_size: -; d_call: TRBD1; cdr3_aa: CASFDRGQGEKLFF; cdr3_nt: TGTGCCAGCTTCGACAGGGGGCAGGGCGAAAAACTGTTTTTT
v_call: TRBV20-1; j_call: TRBJ2-7; clone_size: -; d_call: -; cdr3_aa: CSVAGKYF; cdr3_nt: TGCAGTGTGGCAGGGAAATACTTC
v_call: TRBV7-9; j_call: TRBJ2-7; clone_size: -; d_call: TRBD1; cdr3_aa: CASSPAGTGTYEQYF; cdr3_nt: TGTGCCAGCAGCCCTGCCGGGACAGGCACCTACGAGCAGTACTTC
v_call: TRBV7-9; j_call: TRBJ1-1; clone_size: -; d_call: TRBD1; cdr3_aa: CASSTLPGQGSNTEAFF; cdr3_nt: TGTGCCAGCAGCACTTTACCGGGACAGGGTTCGAACACTGAAGCTTTCTTT
v_call: TRBV7-2; j_call: TRBJ2-1; clone_size: -; d_call: -; cdr3_aa: CASSRINNEQFF; cdr3_nt: TGTGCCAGCAGCCGGATAAACAATGAGCAGTTCTTC
v_call: TRBV18; j_call: TRBJ2-7; clone_size: -; d_call: -; cdr3_aa: CASSPRYRPGGVYEQYF; cdr3_nt: TGTGCCAGCTCACCAAGGTATAGGCCAGGAGGTGTGTACGAGCAGTACTTC
v_call: TRBV27; j_call: TRBJ1-1; clone_size: -; d_call: -; cdr3_aa: CASSEGGGTEAFF; cdr3_nt: TGTGCCAGCAGCGAGGGAGGTGGAACTGAAGCTTTCTTT
v_call: TRBV18; j_call: TRBJ1-6; clone_size: -; d_call: -; cdr3_aa: CASSPVVGGDSPLHF; cdr3_nt: TGTGCCAGCTCACCAGTTGTCGGGGGCGATTCACCCCTCCACTTT
v_call: TRBV27; j_call: TRBJ2-1; clone_size: -; d_call: TRBD1; cdr3_aa: CASRWTGSNNEQFF; cdr3_nt: TGTGCCAGCAGGTGGACAGGGTCAAACAATGAGCAGTTCTTC
v_call: TRBV7-2; j_call: TRBJ1-1; clone_size: once; d_call: TRBD1; cdr3_aa: CASSTRTGRETEAFF; cdr3_nt: TGTGCCAGCAGCACAAGGACAGGGAGGGAGACTGAAGCTTTCTTT
v_call: TRBV18; j_call: TRBJ2-2; clone_size: -; d_call: -; cdr3_aa: CASSTSTYTGGELFF; cdr3_nt: TGTGCCAGCTCAACTTCGACGTATACAGGCGGGGAGCTGTTTTTT
v_call: TRBV6-5; j_call: TRBJ1-2; clone_size: -; d_call: -; cdr3_aa: CASSYSYGGHYGYTF; cdr3_nt: TGTGCCAGCAGTTACTCATACGGAGGTCACTATGGCTACACCTTC
v_call: TRBV7-2; j_call: TRBJ2-1; clone_size: -; d_call: -; cdr3_aa: CASSLDLGWYNEQFF; cdr3_nt: TGTGCCAGCAGCTTAGATCTGGGTTGGTACAATGAGCAGTTCTTC
v_call: TRBV6-1; j_call: TRBJ1-1; clone_size: -; d_call: -; cdr3_aa: CASSEAGRDSTEAFF; cdr3_nt: TGTGCCAGCAGTGAAGCGGGGCGGGATAGCACTGAAGCTTTCTTT
v_call: TRBV29-1; j_call: TRBJ2-2; clone_size: -; d_call: TRBD2; cdr3_aa: CSVGSGGNTGELFF; cdr3_nt: TGCAGCGTTGGCAGCGGGGGGAACACCGGGGAGCTGTTTTTT
v_call: TRBV2; j_call: TRBJ1-1; clone_size: -; d_call: -; cdr3_aa: CASSAIKGTEAFF; cdr3_nt: TGTGCCAGCAGTGCTATCAAGGGGACTGAAGCTTTCTTT
v_call: TRBV15; j_call: TRBJ1-2; clone_size: once; d_call: -; cdr3_aa: CATSTQDSYGYTF; cdr3_nt: TGTGCCACCAGCACACAAGACAGCTATGGCTACACCTTC
v_call: TRBV5-1; j_call: TRBJ2-1; clone_size: few; d_call: -; cdr3_aa: CASSLVAVYSYNEQFF; cdr3_nt: TGCGCCAGCAGCTTGGTCGCGGTCTACTCCTACAATGAGCAGTTCTTC
v_call: TRBV4-2; j_call: TRBJ1-1; clone_size: few; d_call: -; cdr3_aa: CASSQEGSVGKAFF; cdr3_nt: TGTGCCAGCAGCCAAGAAGGCTCGGTCGGAAAAGCTTTCTTT
v_call: TRBV2; j_call: TRBJ2-3; clone_size: -; d_call: TRBD2; cdr3_aa: CASSGVPLAGARTDTQYF; cdr3_nt: TGTGCCAGCAGTGGGGTCCCACTAGCGGGGGCGCGCACAGATACGCAGTATTTT
v_call: TRBV5-4; j_call: TRBJ1-2; clone_size: -; d_call: -; cdr3_aa: CASSFYGGYTF; cdr3_nt: TGTGCCAGCAGCTTCTACGGTGGCTACACCTTC
v_call: TRBV7-2; j_call: TRBJ2-3; clone_size: -; d_call: -; cdr3_aa: CASSRRQSSTDTQYF; cdr3_nt: TGTGCCAGCAGCCGTAGACAGTCTAGCACAGATACGCAGTATTTT
v_call: TRBV20-1; j_call: TRBJ1-1; clone_size: -; d_call: TRBD1; cdr3_aa: CSATGDTEAFF; cdr3_nt: TGCAGTGCAACAGGGGACACTGAAGCTTTCTTT